The 30 T cell receptor beta chains presented below share a single source sample, sequenced in a study of vaccination and CD4 T cells after COVID-19. Treatment in this sample: approximately nine-day PBMC culture with coronavirus spike peptide pools or control peptides (ViraFEST assay). Their antigen targets remain unknown. Cultured CD4+ T cell DNA underwent sequencing with the Oncomine TCR Beta short-read assay. Each CDR3 protein gets one entry after TCRdb re-called the PCR reads with MiXCR. The sample contains around 26,000 distinct CDR3 sequences, around three fifths of which appear only once. Sequenced material: CD4+ T cells from blood, cultured in vitro. These receptor sequences come from a human donor who had recovered from COVID-19.

In this sample, this clonotype turned up a few times. The V and J genes are TRBV7-2 and TRBJ2-7, with D tentatively TRBD2 (6 bases). V was clipped by 1 base and J by 0 bases, with 13 bases between them. The CDR3 is made up of 16 amino acids. Per germline, CDR1 SGHTA and CDR2 FQGNSA. The CDR3 region has the DNA TGTGCCAGCAGCTTAGGTCGTGGGACTGGCTCCTACGAGCAGTACTTC. Amino acid sequence: CASSLGRGTGSYEQYF.

The rearrangement links TRBV6-1 to TRBJ2-7; TRBD2 matches at 12 bases. Trimming removed 6 bases from V and 4 bases from J; junction bases left unmatched: 19. This CDR3 is built from 19 residues. Germline V gene data show CDR1 as MNHNS and CDR2 as SASEGT. CDR3 in amino acids: CASRPDWTSGIKTGYEQYF. The CDR3 DNA reads as TGTGCCAGCAGACCTGACTGGACTAGCGGGATCAAAACTGGGTACGAGCAGTACTTC.

The chain couples TRBV4-1 to TRBJ1-5; no firm D call. Looked up from germline, CDR1 is MGHRA and CDR2 is YSYEKL. Between the trimmed V and J ends, which lost 3 bases and 3 bases, there was a span of 9 bases. This CDR3 contains 14 residues. The DNA for the CDR3 is TGCGCCAGCAGCCATGGGATTATCAATCAGCCCCAGCATTTT. Amino acid sequence: CASSHGIINQPQHF.

This clonotype was observed a handful of times. The chain uses TRBV6-2 or TRBV6-3 and TRBJ2-4; 8 nucleotides line up with TRBD2. Per the germline V gene, CDR1 is MNHEY and CDR2 is SVGEGT. The CDR3 extends over 15 amino acids. Unmatched junction bases numbered 11, after V lost 5 bases and J lost 8 bases. The DNA for the CDR3 is TGTGCCAGCAGTGGGACGGGGGGGAAAGGGTACATTCAGTACTTC. It is translated as CASSGTGGKGYIQYF.

This clonotype was seen a single time. The gene calls are TRBV27 and TRBJ1-5, with D possibly being TRBD1 (5 bases). Between the trimmed V and J ends, which lost 3 bases and 4 bases, there was a span of 19 bases. There are 17 residues in the CDR3. Germline-derived CDR1 and CDR2 are MNHEY and SMNVEV (reference sequence). The CDR3 bases are TGTGCCAGCAGTTTTCGGGGGGGAACAACTCCTAATCAGCCCCAGCATTTT. It is translated as CASSFRGGTTPNQPQHF.

The chain employs TRBV6-5 and TRBJ1-1; no firm D call. Germline CDR1 reads MNHEY; CDR2 reads SVGAGI. The CDR3 has 14 residues. The V gene lost 2 bases and the J gene lost 0 bases, with 7 bases spanning the gap. This chain's CDR3 is CASSYNRLNTEAFF. The CDR3 DNA sequence: TGTGCCAGCAGTTACAACCGCTTGAACACTGAAGCTTTCTTT.

CDR3 bases: TGTGCCAGCAGCTTATCAAACGGGGCTCTTGTTGGGCAGTACTTC. Amino acid sequence: CASSLSNGALVGQYF. The rearrangement joins TRBV7-8 to TRBJ2-7; D is perhaps TRBD1 or TRBD2 (5 bases each). From germline, CDR1 is SGHVS and CDR2 FQNEAQ. This CDR3 spans 15 amino acids. V lost 2 bases to trimming and J lost 9 bases, with 20 bases between them.

CDR3 residues: CASSLDGRDNYGYTF. CDR3 nucleotide sequence: TGTGCCAGCAGCTTAGATGGCCGGGACAACTATGGCTACACCTTC. The V call is TRBV7-2, the J call TRBJ1-2, with D possibly being TRBD1 (5 bases). This CDR3 is 15 amino acids long. Germline CDR1 SGHTA, CDR2 FQGNSA. Trimming removed 1 base from V and 2 bases from J, with 11 bases in between.

This sequence joins TRBV5-4 and TRBJ2-5; D remains unclear. Trimming pared 7 bases from V and 2 bases from J, leaving 18 bases between. The germline V gene has CDR1 SGHNT and CDR2 YYREEE (reference sequence). The CDR3 is 15 amino acids. CDR3 nucleotides: TGTGCCAGCTATCTGACTGGAACAAGGCAAGAGACCCAGTACTTC. Protein: CASYLTGTRQETQYF.

This chain links TRBV7-2 with TRBJ1-2; 7 bases map to TRBD1. Germline V CDR1 and CDR2: SGHTA, FQGNSA. V shed 3 bases and J 1 base; nucleotides not matched to a gene: 5. The CDR3 is 15 amino acids. CDR3: CASSFRTGGNYGYTF. CDR3 bases: TGTGCCAGCAGCTTCCGGACAGGAGGTAACTATGGCTACACCTTC.

The rearrangement links TRBV27 to TRBJ1-1, with 9 bases aligning to TRBD1. This CDR3 has 16 amino acids. V gave up 6 bases and J gave up 1 base; unmatched junction bases: 9. The germline V gene has CDR1 MNHEY and CDR2 SMNVEV (reference sequence). CDR3: CASRKTGGRQNTEAFF. Here the CDR3 DNA reads TGTGCCAGCAGGAAAACAGGGGGCCGGCAGAACACTGAAGCTTTCTTT.

The chain joins TRBV25-1 to TRBJ2-4, with 8 nucleotides matching TRBD1. V gave up 6 bases and J gave up 3 bases; unmatched junction bases: 7. The CDR3 sequence is 15 residues long. Germline-derived CDR1 and CDR2 are MGHDK and SYGVNS. The CDR3 loop reads CASRAGQAGKNIQYF. The CDR3 region has the DNA TGTGCCAGCAGGGCGGGACAGGCGGGCAAAAACATTCAGTACTTC.

This clonotype was detected a few times. The V call is TRBV15, the J call TRBJ1-3, with D perhaps matching TRBD1 (5 bases). Trimming removed 0 bases from V and 4 bases from J, with 13 bases in between. The CDR3 covers 16 residues. The V gene's germline CDR1 is LNHNV and CDR2 YYDKDF (reference sequence). The CDR3 nucleotides are TGTGCCACCAGCAGAGATCCGGGGGAGTCAGGAAACACCATATATTTT. Protein: CATSRDPGESGNTIYF.

The gene calls are TRBV20-1 and TRBJ1-5; D ambiguous. The CDR3 length is 14 residues. Trimming shortened V by 3 bases and J by 5 bases, and 14 bases separated the two germline ends. CDR1 and CDR2 from the germline V gene are DFQATT and SNEGSKA (reference sequence). The CDR3 bases are TGCAGTGCTAGGAACCGTGCTCAGGATCAGCCCCAGCATTTT. Protein: CSARNRAQDQPQHF.

This clonotype has a handful of counts. The chain's CDR3 is CSARDRDRGRETQYF. As DNA, the CDR3 is TGCAGTGCTAGAGATCGAGACAGGGGGCGAGAGACCCAGTACTTC. V usage is TRBV20-1 and J usage is TRBJ2-5, with 10 bases fitting TRBD1. V lost 0 bases and J lost 4; bases outside the gene matches: 5. Germline V lookup: CDR1 DFQATT, CDR2 SNEGSKA (reference sequence). The CDR3 runs to 15 residues.

J is TRBJ2-5 and V is TRBV2; D call uncertain. The CDR3 sequence is 11 residues long. Germline V gives CDR1 SNHLY, CDR2 FYNNEI. The V and J ends lost 3 bases and 6 bases respectively, with 5 bases between them. CDR3 amino acids: CASSDHKTQYF. The CDR3 DNA is TGTGCCAGCAGTGATCATAAGACCCAGTACTTC. Full variable domain (rest looked up from reference TRBV2 and TRBJ2-5): EPEVTQTPSHQVTQMGQEVILRCVPISNHLYFYWYRQILGQKVEFLVSFYNNEISEKSEIFDDQFSVERPDGSNFTLKIRSTKLEDSAMYFCASSDHKTQYFGPGTRLLVL.

The chain recombines TRBV7-9 with TRBJ1-2, with D unclear. CDR1 is SEHNR and CDR2 is FQNEAQ in the germline V gene (reference sequence). The CDR3 has 11 amino acids. Trimming stripped 2 bases from V and 8 bases from J, with 6 bases between. CDR3 sequence: CASSLTRGYTF. The CDR3 region has the DNA TGTGCCAGCAGCTTAACCCGCGGCTACACCTTC.

The gene calls are TRBV20-1 and TRBJ2-2; D possibly corresponds to TRBD2 (6 bases). Germline V CDR1 and CDR2: DFQATT, SNEGSKA (reference sequence). The CDR3 runs 15 residues. V shed 1 base and J shed 1 base, with 10 bases lying between them. The CDR3 coding sequence is TGCAGTGCTAGAGTCGGGGACTGGAACACCGGGGAGCTGTTTTTT. It codes for CSARVGDWNTGELFF.

The J gene is TRBJ1-4, the V gene TRBV27; D gene ambiguous. The CDR3 sequence is 17 residues long. Trimming removed 4 bases from V and 5 bases from J, with 20 bases in between. Germline CDR1 is MNHEY and CDR2 is SMNVEV (reference sequence). The CDR3 loop reads CASSSPSRPGGNEKLFF. The CDR3 DNA reads TGTGCCAGCAGTTCCCCATCCCGTCCAGGTGGCAATGAAAAACTGTTTTTT.

The V and J genes are TRBV15 and TRBJ2-2; the D is unclear. Per the germline V gene, CDR1 is LNHNV and CDR2 is YYDKDF (reference sequence). Trimming shortened V by 1 base and J by 6 bases, and 12 bases separated the two germline ends. The CDR3 totals 15 residues. CDR3 sequence reads: CATSRVAWEAGELFF. The CDR3 DNA follows: TGTGCCACCAGCAGAGTAGCCTGGGAAGCCGGGGAGCTGTTTTTT. Combining the CDR3 with reference TRBV15 and TRBJ2-2 gives the whole variable domain DAMVIQNPRYQVTQFGKPVTLSCSQTLNHNVMYWYQQKSSQAPKLLFHYYDKDFNNEADTPDNFQSRRPNTSFCFLDIRSPGLGDTAMYLCATSRVAWEAGELFFGEGSRLTVL.

The chain is built from TRBV20-1 and TRBJ1-2, with D tentatively TRBD1 (6 bases). CDR1 DFQATT and CDR2 SNEGSKA come from the germline V gene (reference sequence). The CDR3 is made up of 14 amino acids. V shed 6 bases and J shed 4 bases, with 18 bases lying between them. CDR3 nucleotide sequence: TGCAGTGCAAAAGACGTACAGGGATCCTATGGCTACACCTTC. It codes for CSAKDVQGSYGYTF.

This clonotype has a single count. V usage is TRBV28 and J usage is TRBJ1-5; D gene uncertain. Germline V CDR1 and CDR2: MDHEN, SYDVKM. The CDR3 covers 15 residues. V dropped 5 bases and J dropped 0 bases, with 11 bases sitting between them. The CDR3 protein is CASSPRVLSNQPQHF. CDR3 nucleotide sequence: TGTGCCAGCAGTCCCCGGGTCCTTAGCAATCAGCCCCAGCATTTT.

This clonotype was seen just once. The rearrangement joins TRBV20-1 to TRBJ1-1, with TRBD1 matching over 10 bases. V lost 3 bases, J lost 0 bases, and 7 bases stayed unmatched. This CDR3 has 16 amino acids. Germline CDR1 DFQATT, CDR2 SNEGSKA (reference sequence). CDR3 in amino acids: CSARTGGPFLNTEAFF. The CDR3 nucleotides read TGCAGTGCTAGGACAGGGGGCCCATTCCTGAACACTGAAGCTTTCTTT.

A few counts support this clonotype. This chain links TRBV6-2 or TRBV6-3 with TRBJ1-5, with 10 bases aligning to TRBD1. Looked up from germline, CDR1 is MNHEY and CDR2 is SVGEGT. This CDR3 has 13 amino acids. Trimming removed 4 bases from V and 7 bases from J; junction bases left unmatched: 1. The CDR3 nucleotides are TGTGCCAGCAGTTTGACAGGGGGCCAGCCCCAGCATTTT. It encodes CASSLTGGQPQHF.

The V gene is TRBV7-2, the J gene TRBJ2-1, with 13 bases identical to TRBD2. CDR1 is SGHTA, CDR2 FQGNSA, per germline. This CDR3 is 16 amino acids long. The trim removed 5 bases at V and 7 bases at J, leaving 8 bases unmatched. CDR3 loop: CASSLLAGGPGNEQFF. CDR3 nucleotide sequence: TGTGCCAGCAGCCTACTAGCGGGAGGGCCGGGGAATGAGCAGTTCTTC.

The rearrangement joins TRBV6-5 to TRBJ1-6; D unresolved. The CDR3 has 15 amino acids. CDR1 is MNHEY, CDR2 SVGAGI, per germline. V was trimmed by 2 bases and J by 6 bases, leaving 11 bases between them. CDR3 residues: CASSYGVGLNSPLHF. CDR3 sequence (DNA): TGTGCCAGCAGTTACGGAGTTGGACTTAATTCACCCCTCCACTTT.

This clonotype appeared a few times. The V and J genes are TRBV6-1 and TRBJ1-5; TRBD1 matches at 7 bases. CDR1 is MNHNS and CDR2 is SASEGT in the germline V gene. This CDR3 spans 15 amino acids. V was pared by 2 bases and J by 4 bases, with 5 bases of the junction left unmatched. The CDR3 DNA reads as TGTGCCAGCAGTGAATTAGGACAGGCGAATCAGCCCCAGCATTTT. Protein: CASSELGQANQPQHF.

The J gene is TRBJ1-2, the V gene TRBV6-2 or TRBV6-3; D unresolved. The CDR3 is made up of 13 amino acids. Germline assignment: CDR1 MNHEY and CDR2 SVGEGT. The germline V and J ends were trimmed by 6 bases and 7 bases, with 15 bases remaining between them. The CDR3 coding sequence is TGTGCCAGCAGCGCCAAGAGGACTAGTGGCTACACCTTC. Its translation is CASSAKRTSGYTF.

This clonotype was picked up a small number of times. This chain uses TRBV7-2 with TRBJ2-3; 14 bases agree with TRBD2. This CDR3 spans 17 amino acids. V shed 8 bases and J 3 bases; nucleotides not matched to a gene: 10. The germline CDR1 and CDR2 sequences are SGHTA and FQGNSA. Written as DNA, the CDR3 is TGTGCCAGCGAGGCTCCGGGACTAGCGGGAGTAACAGATACGCAGTATTTT. Protein: CASEAPGLAGVTDTQYF.

V gene TRBV6-4 combines with J gene TRBJ2-1, with 10 positions matching TRBD2. CDR3 length: 15 amino acids. With 6 bases clipped from V and 5 bases from J, the junction kept 7 bases outside the gene matches. Per the germline V gene, CDR1 is MRHNA and CDR2 is SNTAGT. The CDR3 reads CASSVLAGVDNEQFF. CDR3 sequence (DNA): TGTGCCAGCAGCGTCCTAGCGGGAGTAGACAATGAGCAGTTCTTC.